Below, 15 T cell receptor beta chains from the same sample are listed, as sequenced in a study of radiation and T cells in renal cell carcinoma. Measured with immunoSEQ multiplex PCR; TCRdb has only the in-frame clones, and not every one. Altogether 120,000 to 150,000 clones are present, 70% to 90% being singletons, with the ten largest covering under 20%. The time point was: blood 4 weeks post-SBRT, at nephrectomy. The treatment is: 15 Gy SBRT to primary tumor, nephrectomy 4 weeks later. The sample in question was blood, obtained from a patient whose treatment included radiotherapy and nephrectomy. These receptors were collected from a woman aged 50 to 60 with renal cell carcinoma.

This sequence joins TRBV19 and TRBJ2-5; possibly TRBD1 for D (5 bases). Germline CDR1 LNHDA, CDR2 SQIVND (reference sequence). CDR3 length: 13 amino acids. Between the trimmed V and J ends, which lost 5 bases and 5 bases, there was a span of 12 bases. Here the CDR3 reads CASSSGHGETQYF. The CDR3 DNA reads as TGTGCCAGTAGTTCTGGACATGGGGAGACCCAGTACTTC.

The chain recombines TRBV14 with TRBJ2-1; D possibly corresponds to TRBD2 (5 bases). Germline V gene sequence: CDR1 SGHDN, CDR2 FVKESK. Trimming shortened V by 5 bases and J by 5 bases, and 19 bases separated the two germline ends. CDR3 length: 16 amino acids. This CDR3 is CASSSRTGIPNNEQFF. The CDR3 DNA sequence: TGTGCCAGCAGCTCCCGGACCGGGATCCCCAACAATGAGCAGTTCTTC.

The rearrangement joins TRBV6-5 to TRBJ1-2; 8 bases fit TRBD1. Germline V gives CDR1 MNHEY, CDR2 SVGAGI. V lost 8 bases to trimming and J lost 8 bases; unmatched junction nucleotides: 13. CDR3 length: 14 amino acids. The CDR3 loop is CASQSGQGARGYTF. The CDR3 nucleotides read TGTGCCAGCCAATCTGGGCAGGGGGCGAGGGGCTACACCTTC.

The V and J genes are TRBV29-1 and TRBJ1-1; 7 bases agree with TRBD1. Per the germline V gene, CDR1 is SQVTM and CDR2 is ANQGSEA. J lost 11 bases, V lost 4 bases, and 16 bases had no gene match. The length of the CDR3 is 14 residues. The CDR3 coding sequence is TGCAGCGTTGCGGCCCGGACAGGCGCCATCGTGGCTTTCTTT. This codes for CSVAARTGAIVAFF.

The chain employs TRBV28 and TRBJ1-6, with a weak D call TRBD1 (6 bases). This CDR3 contains 20 residues. V was pared by 3 bases and J by 1 base, with 22 bases between. CDR1 MDHEN and CDR2 SYDVKM come from the germline V gene. CDR3 nucleotide sequence: TGTGCCAGCAGTTTGTGGGAGTTGCGCAGGGGCAATTCCTATAATTCACCCCTCCACTTT. It yields the protein CASSLWELRRGNSYNSPLHF.

CDR3 coding DNA: TGCAGCGCCGGGACTTACTCCGGGAACACCATATATTTT. This translates into CSAGTYSGNTIYF. V is TRBV29-1 and J is TRBJ1-3; D might be TRBD1 (5 bases). The CDR3 is 13 amino acids. Trimming left V 7 bases short and J 7 bases short, with 17 bases between. Germline CDR1 SQVTM, CDR2 ANQGSEA.

The chain recombines TRBV7-2 with TRBJ2-7; D is perhaps TRBD1 or TRBD2 (5 bases each). This CDR3 comprises 15 residues. Germline values: CDR1 SGHTA, CDR2 FQGNSA. With 4 bases removed from V and 3 bases from J, the gap between germline ends came to 16 bases. The CDR3 DNA is TGTGCCAGCAGCTCTGACACCGGGGCCCACTACGAGCAGTACTTC. This translates into CASSSDTGAHYEQYF.

This clone was counted a single time. Other DNA variants within this sample encode the same CDR3. The chain employs TRBV5-1 and TRBJ2-3; 9 bases map to TRBD2. The trim removed 4 bases at V and 2 bases at J, leaving 5 bases unmatched. The CDR3 is 15 residues long. Germline V gene lookup returns CDR1 SGHRS and CDR2 YFSETQ. CDR3 bases: TGCGCCAGCAGCCCTCCTAGCGGGGACACAGATACGCAGTATTTT. This codes for CASSPPSGDTDTQYF.

This clone was counted a few times. The chain joins TRBV5-1 to TRBJ1-1; the match to TRBD1 covers 7 bases. Germline V lookup: CDR1 SGHRS, CDR2 YFSETQ. The CDR3 loop spans 13 amino acids. Trimming took 4 bases from V and 10 from J; bases not matched to a gene: 10. CDR3 amino acids: CASSEIQGQIAFF. The CDR3, as DNA: TGCGCCAGCAGCGAGATACAGGGGCAGATAGCTTTCTTT.

CDR3 in DNA: TGTGCCAGCAGTTTAGGAAGTTCTCGGCAGTACTTC. This gives the protein CASSLGSSRQYF. The V gene is TRBV28, the J gene TRBJ2-7, with unresolved D. Between the trimmed V and J ends, which lost 2 bases and 9 bases, there was a span of 11 bases. Germline V gene sequence: CDR1 MDHEN, CDR2 SYDVKM. The CDR3 consists of 12 residues.

This chain links TRBV9 with TRBJ2-2; D unclear. This CDR3 is built from 16 residues. Germline values: CDR1 SGDLS, CDR2 YYNGEE. Trimming removed 0 bases at V and 1 base at J, with 10 bases between. The CDR3 sequence is CASSVASRLNTGELFF. CDR3 nucleotides: TGTGCCAGCAGCGTAGCCTCTCGCCTGAACACCGGGGAGCTGTTTTTT.

The J gene is TRBJ2-4, the V gene TRBV7-9, with 7 bases identical to TRBD1. The V gene's germline CDR1 is SEHNR and CDR2 FQNEAQ (reference sequence). Trimming removed 4 bases from V and 9 bases from J; junction bases left unmatched: 6. This CDR3 spans 13 amino acids. The DNA for the CDR3 is TGTGCCAGCAGCTCAGAGGCAGGGGGCATTCAGTACTTC. It codes for CASSSEAGGIQYF.

The chain carries TRBV9 and TRBJ2-1; 8 nucleotides line up with TRBD2. Trimming removed 3 bases from V and 6 bases from J; junction bases left unmatched: 11. This CDR3 spans 16 amino acids. Germline CDR1 and CDR2: SGDLS and YYNGEE. CDR3 nucleotides: TGTGCCAGCAGCGCTTTAGGACTAGCTGGAGTCAATGAGCAGTTCTTC. Amino acid sequence: CASSALGLAGVNEQFF.

The rearrangement uses TRBV7-2 and TRBJ2-3; 9 bases agree with TRBD2. V gave up 10 bases and J gave up 2 bases; unmatched junction bases: 4. Germline V gene data show CDR1 as SGHTA and CDR2 as FQGNSA. The CDR3 totals 13 residues. CDR3 DNA sequence: TGTGCCACCAAGCGGGGGGACACAGATACGCAGTATTTT. This codes for CATKRGDTDTQYF.

The rearrangement joins TRBV11-2 to TRBJ1-5; 8 bases map to TRBD1. V gave up 3 bases and J gave up 0 bases; unmatched junction bases: 4. The CDR3 is made up of 16 amino acids. The germline V gene encodes CDR1 SGHAT and CDR2 FQNNGV. The CDR3 is CASSFRQGISNQPQHF. In DNA, the CDR3 is TGTGCCAGCAGCTTCCGACAGGGGATTAGCAATCAGCCCCAGCATTTT.